This T cell receptor beta chain comes out of a study of T cells in Graves' hyperthyroidism and ophthalmopathy. TCR beta CDR3 region amplification was performed from RNA transcripts. The HTBI primer set drove a first-round RT-PCR of the TCR CDR3. TCRdb reprocessed the multiplex PCR reads via MiXCR and lists one record per CDR3 protein. This sample has hundreds of thousands of distinct CDR3 sequences, with around 14% found just once. Absent ophthalmopathy progression within 18 months defined stable Graves' hyperthyroidism. CDR1 is SGHRS, CDR2 YFSETQ, per germline. V lost 1 base and J lost 2, with 22 bases in between. The CDR3 is 18 amino acids. This clonotype was counted at least ten times.

This receptor was taken from a young woman with Graves' hyperthyroidism. Sequencing used blood. This chain links TRBV5-1 with TRBJ2-7, with a weak D call TRBD1 (5 bases). CDR3 loop: CASSLFTGSSPQTYEQYF. As DNA, the CDR3 is TGCGCCAGCAGCTTGTTTACAGGCTCATCCCCCCAAACCTACGAGCAGTACTTC.